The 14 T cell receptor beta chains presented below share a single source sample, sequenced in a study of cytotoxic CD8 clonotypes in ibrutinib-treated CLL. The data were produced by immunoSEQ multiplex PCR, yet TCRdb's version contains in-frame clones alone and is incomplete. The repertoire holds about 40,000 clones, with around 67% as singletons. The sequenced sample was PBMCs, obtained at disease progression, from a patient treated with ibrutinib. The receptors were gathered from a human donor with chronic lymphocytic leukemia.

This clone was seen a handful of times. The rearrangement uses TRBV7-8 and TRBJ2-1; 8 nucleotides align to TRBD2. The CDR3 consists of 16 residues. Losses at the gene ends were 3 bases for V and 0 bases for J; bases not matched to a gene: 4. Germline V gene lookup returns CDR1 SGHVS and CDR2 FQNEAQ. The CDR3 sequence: CASSFHTSGSYNEQFF. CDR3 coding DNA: TGTGCCAGCAGCTTCCACACTAGCGGCTCCTACAATGAGCAGTTCTTC.

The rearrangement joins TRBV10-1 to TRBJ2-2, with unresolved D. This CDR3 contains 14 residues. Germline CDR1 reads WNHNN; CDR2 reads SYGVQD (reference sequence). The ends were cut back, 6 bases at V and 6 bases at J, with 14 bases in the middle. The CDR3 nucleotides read TGCGCCAGCAGACCCCAGGAGAGAGCCGGGGAGCTGTTTTTT. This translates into CASRPQERAGELFF.

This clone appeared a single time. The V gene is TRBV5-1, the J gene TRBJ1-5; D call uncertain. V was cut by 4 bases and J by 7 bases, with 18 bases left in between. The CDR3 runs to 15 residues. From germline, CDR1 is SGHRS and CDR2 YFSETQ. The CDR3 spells CASSPSIAAGQPQHF. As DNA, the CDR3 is TGCGCCAGCAGCCCCTCAATAGCGGCGGGCCAGCCCCAGCATTTT.

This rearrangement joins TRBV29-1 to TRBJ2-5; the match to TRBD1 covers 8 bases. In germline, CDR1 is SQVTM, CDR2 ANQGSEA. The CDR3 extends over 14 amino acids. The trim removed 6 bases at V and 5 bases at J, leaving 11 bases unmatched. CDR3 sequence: CSVVRDRWAETQYF. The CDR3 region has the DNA TGCAGCGTGGTCCGGGACAGGTGGGCTGAGACCCAGTACTTC.

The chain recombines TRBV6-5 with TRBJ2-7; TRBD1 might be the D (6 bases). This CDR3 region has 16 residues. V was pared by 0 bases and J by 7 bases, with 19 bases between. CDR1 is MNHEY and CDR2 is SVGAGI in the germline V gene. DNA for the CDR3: TGTGCCAGCAGTTACTCGATTATTCCCACAGGGATTGAGCAGTACTTC. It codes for CASSYSIIPTGIEQYF.

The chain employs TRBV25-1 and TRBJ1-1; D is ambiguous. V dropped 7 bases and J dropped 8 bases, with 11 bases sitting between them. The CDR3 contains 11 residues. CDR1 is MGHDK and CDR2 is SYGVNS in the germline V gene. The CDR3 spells CASIGRLEAFF. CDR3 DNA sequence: TGTGCCAGCATCGGCCGGTTAGAAGCTTTCTTT.

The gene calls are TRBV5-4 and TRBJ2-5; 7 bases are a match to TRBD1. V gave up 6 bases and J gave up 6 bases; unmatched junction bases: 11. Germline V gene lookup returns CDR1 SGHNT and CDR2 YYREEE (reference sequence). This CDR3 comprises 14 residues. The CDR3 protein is CASTPGGDRQTQYF. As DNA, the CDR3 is TGTGCCAGCACCCCTGGTGGGGACAGACAGACCCAGTACTTC.

This CDR3 reads CASSSDSYNEQFF. DNA for the CDR3: TGTGCCAGCAGTTCCGACTCCTACAATGAGCAGTTCTTC. The V call is TRBV9, the J call TRBJ2-1; D call uncertain. Trimming removed 5 bases at V and 0 bases at J, with 6 bases between. The CDR3 runs to 13 residues. In germline, CDR1 is SGDLS, CDR2 YYNGEE.

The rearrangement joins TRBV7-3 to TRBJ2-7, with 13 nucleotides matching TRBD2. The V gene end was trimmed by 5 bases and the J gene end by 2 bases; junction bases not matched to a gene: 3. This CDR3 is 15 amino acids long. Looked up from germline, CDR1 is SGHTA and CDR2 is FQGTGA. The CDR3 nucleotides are TGTGCCAGCAGCCCCGGGACTAGCGGGGCCTACGAGCAGTACTTC. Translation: CASSPGTSGAYEQYF. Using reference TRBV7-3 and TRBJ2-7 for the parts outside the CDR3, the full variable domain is GAGVSQTPSNKVTEKGKYVELRCDPISGHTALYWYRQSLGQGPEFLIYFQGTGAADDSGLPNDRFFAVRPEGSVSTLKIQRTERGDSAVYLCASSPGTSGAYEQYFGPGTRLTVT.

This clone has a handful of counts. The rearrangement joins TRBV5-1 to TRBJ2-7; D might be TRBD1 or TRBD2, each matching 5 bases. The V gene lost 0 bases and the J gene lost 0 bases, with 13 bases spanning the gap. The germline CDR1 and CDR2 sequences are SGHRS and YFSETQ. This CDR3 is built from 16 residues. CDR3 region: CASSLAEGGGSYEQYF. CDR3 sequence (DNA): TGCGCCAGCAGCTTGGCCGAAGGTGGGGGCTCCTACGAGCAGTACTTC.

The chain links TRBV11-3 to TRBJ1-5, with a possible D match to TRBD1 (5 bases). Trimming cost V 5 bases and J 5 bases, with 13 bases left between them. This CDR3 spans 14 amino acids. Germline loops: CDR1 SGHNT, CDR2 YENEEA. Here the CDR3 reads CASSQGLGDQPQHF. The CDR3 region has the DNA TGTGCCAGCAGCCAGGGATTAGGCGATCAGCCCCAGCATTTT.

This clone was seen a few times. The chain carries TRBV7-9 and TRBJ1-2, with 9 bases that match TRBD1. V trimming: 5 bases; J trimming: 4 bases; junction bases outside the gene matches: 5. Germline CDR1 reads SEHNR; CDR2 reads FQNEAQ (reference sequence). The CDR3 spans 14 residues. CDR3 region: CASSHSDRGYGYTF. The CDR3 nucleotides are TGTGCCAGCAGCCACTCGGACAGGGGCTATGGCTACACCTTC.

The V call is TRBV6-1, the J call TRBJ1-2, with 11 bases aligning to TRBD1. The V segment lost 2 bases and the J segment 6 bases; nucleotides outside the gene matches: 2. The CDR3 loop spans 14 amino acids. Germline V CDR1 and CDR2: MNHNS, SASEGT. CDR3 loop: CASSERTGGDGYTF. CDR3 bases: TGTGCCAGCAGTGAAAGGACAGGGGGCGATGGCTACACCTTC.

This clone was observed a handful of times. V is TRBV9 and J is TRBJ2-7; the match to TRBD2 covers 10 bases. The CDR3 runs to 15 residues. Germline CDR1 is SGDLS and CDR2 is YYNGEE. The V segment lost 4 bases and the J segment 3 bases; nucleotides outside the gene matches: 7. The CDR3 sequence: CASSPRLAGDYEQYF. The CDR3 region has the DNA TGTGCCAGCAGCCCCCGACTAGCGGGCGACTACGAGCAGTACTTC. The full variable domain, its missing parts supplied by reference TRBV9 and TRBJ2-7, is DSGVTQTPKHLITATGQRVTLRCSPRSGDLSVYWYQQSLDQGLQFLIQYYNGEERAKGNILERFSAQQFPDLHSELNLSSLELGDSALYFCASSPRLAGDYEQYFGPGTRLTVT.